The T cell receptor (beta chain) under discussion was sequenced for a study of control samples from healthy donors and cancer patients. The CDR3 consists of 13 residues. The V end lost 4 bases, the J end lost 5 bases, and 11 bases lay between the germline ends. CDR1 and CDR2 (germline): MNHEY, SVGAGI. The table came from immunoSEQ multiplex PCR; TCRdb's copy has only in-frame clones and leaves some out. The table shows some 130,000 clones, with around nine tenths occurring only once. Material: blood. The J gene is TRBJ1-1, the V gene TRBV6-5; D not resolved. The receptor comes from a man aged 40-50 years in good health. CDR3 bases: TGTGCCAGCAGTTCCGGGCGGAGGACTGAAGCTTTCTTT. Translated: CASSSGRRTEAFF.